This T cell receptor beta chain was obtained from a study of blood T cell repertoires in COVID-19 (dated by TCRdb to about 2020). With regard to the full study: Collaborator samples came from the United States, Italy and Spain and covered acute and convalescent phases of COVID-19. The material from the prospective study consisted of cDNA or gDNA derived from T cells, B-cell-depleted T cells, or PBMCs. A de-identified subject ID, COVID-19 status, age in years and sex were almost always included in the sample metadata. The repertoires were released in a freely available public database meant as a resource for research on the immune response to SARS-CoV-2. HLA class I and class II types, where available, came from metadata supplied by the sample provider rather than from assay-based typing. The samples were drawn from the first 160 participants of the ongoing ImmuneRACE study and from 1,254 subjects provided by 6 global collaborators. The dataset comprised deeply sampled blood TCRbeta repertoires from subjects exposed to, actively infected with, or recovered from COVID-19.

The immunoSEQ Assay, a bias-controlled multiplex PCR, was used to amplify TCRbeta CDR3 regions from genomic DNA. The published analysis was carried out like this. The number of nucleated cells in each sample was estimated by amplification of reference gene primers within the assay. To quantify the absolute abundance of each unique TCRbeta CDR3 rearrangement, sequence reads were collapsed and filtered. For each sample, productive Simpson clonality was calculated as the square root of Simpson's diversity index across productive rearrangements. Sourced from immuneACCESS, this table was stored by TCRdb with only in-frame sequences that have V and J called. A share of the clones is absent; for the studies checked, an unresolved V gene accounts for under half, and the remainder has no known explanation. V, J and clone size derive from that table, while D and trimming were established from the DNA sequence. This sample has some 130,000 clones in its table, and 75% to 85% of those were observed once. Clones ranked in the top ten supply 3% to 4.5% of the sample.

The germline V gene gives CDR1 as SQVTM and CDR2 as ANQGSEA. V is trimmed back by 6 bases and J by 5 bases, and the junction contains 7 bases that no gene match accounts for. Spanning cysteine to phenylalanine, the CDR3 consists of 13 amino acids. CDR3 DNA is the only sequence kept; it has 39 bases, read in frame from the first base. For this clone: Its target antigen remains unknown. The input lacks base qualities; no much larger clone sits a single base away.

Collaborating institutions collected whole blood in K2EDTA tubes following their own protocols. For TCRbeta analysis, collaborators shipped samples in one of three forms: frozen whole blood, isolated PBMCs, or DNA extracted from either of those sample types. What the work shows at the level of the full study, not this receptor alone: The amount of clinical and demographic metadata varied by source and participant and was provided uncurated.

Sequenced input: peripheral blood. This TCR derives from a woman older than 75 with acute or convalescent COVID-19. The V gene is TRBV29-1 and the J gene is TRBJ1-2; the central 9 bases match TRBD1. The encoded CDR3 is CSVSRDREYGYTF. The nucleotide sequence is given as TGCAGCGTGAGCCGGGACAGGGAGTATGGCTACACCTTC.